This TCR beta chain is drawn from a study of blood T cell repertoires in COVID-19. Study in general: The United States, Italy and Spain were the sources of the acute and convalescent COVID-19 samples.

V lost 5 bases and J 1 base, leaving 18 bases between the germline ends. The CDR3 runs 17 residues. The germline CDR1 and CDR2 sequences are SGHAT and FQNNGV. Followed longitudinally, the Seattle patients had been enrolled during active infection. In the authors' workflow: The assay estimated nucleated cells by amplifying reference gene primers. Sequenced by immunoSEQ multiplex PCR; TCRdb stores in-frame clones only, minus some. V, J and clone size reflect that table, while D and trimming were determined from the DNA. The data hold around 130,000 clones, with 88% observed a single time. This sequence joins TRBV11-2 and TRBJ2-4; D is undetermined. Sequences were obtained from peripheral blood. The receptor comes from a human donor with COVID-19, enrolled during active disease. The donor label of this sample is uncertain. The CDR3 coding sequence is TGTGCCAGCAGCCCCAAGCGTGGTGCTCGGGCCAAAAACATTCAGTACTTC. This codes for CASSPKRGARAKNIQYF.